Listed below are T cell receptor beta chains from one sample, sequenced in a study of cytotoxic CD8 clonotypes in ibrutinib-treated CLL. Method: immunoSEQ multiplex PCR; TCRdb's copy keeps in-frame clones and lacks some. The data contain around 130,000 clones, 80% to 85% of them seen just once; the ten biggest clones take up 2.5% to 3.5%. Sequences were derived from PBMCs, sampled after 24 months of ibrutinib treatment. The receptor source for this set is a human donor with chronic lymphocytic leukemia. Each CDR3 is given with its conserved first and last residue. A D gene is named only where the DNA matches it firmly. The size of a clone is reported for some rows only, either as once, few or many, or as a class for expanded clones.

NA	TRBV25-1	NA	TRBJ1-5	CASRGAGSNQPQHF	TGTGCCAGCAGGGGGGCAGGGAGCAATCAGCCCCAGCATTTT
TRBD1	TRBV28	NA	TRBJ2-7	CASSLDRVRYEQYF	TGTGCCAGCAGTCTCGACAGGGTTCGGTACGAGCAGTACTTC
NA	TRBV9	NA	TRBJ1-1	CASSVDGGSATFF	TGTGCCAGCAGCGTAGATGGGGGGTCCGCGACTTTCTTT
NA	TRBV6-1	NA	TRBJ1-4	CASSESGREKLFF	TGTGCCAGCAGTGAATCGGGAAGGGAAAAACTGTTTTTT
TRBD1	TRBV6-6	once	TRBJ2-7	CASRPGQGAVEQYF	TGTGCCAGCAGACCCGGACAGGGGGCAGTGGAGCAGTACTTC
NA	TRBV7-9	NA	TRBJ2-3	CASSWTVTDTQYF	TGTGCCAGCAGCTGGACAGTCACAGATACGCAGTATTTT
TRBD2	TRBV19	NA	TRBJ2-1	CATRALAGYNEQFF	TGTGCCACCCGAGCCCTAGCGGGTTACAATGAGCAGTTCTTC
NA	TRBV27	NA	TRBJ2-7	CASSLSRADSYEQYF	TGTGCCAGCAGTTTATCCCGAGCAGATTCCTACGAGCAGTACTTC
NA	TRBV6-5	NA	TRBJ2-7	CASRPTAGRAYEQYF	TGTGCCAGCAGACCGACCGCGGGGCGGGCCTACGAGCAGTACTTC
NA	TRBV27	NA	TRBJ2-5	CASSFRGFQETQYF	TGTGCCAGCAGTTTTCGGGGCTTTCAAGAGACCCAGTACTTC
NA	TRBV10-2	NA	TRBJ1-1	CASSARDRRGTEAFF	TGCGCCAGCAGTGCAAGGGACCGACGAGGTACTGAAGCTTTCTTT
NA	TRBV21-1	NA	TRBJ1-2	CASNPSDRAYYGYTF	TGTGCCAGCAACCCCTCGGACAGGGCCTACTATGGCTACACCTTC
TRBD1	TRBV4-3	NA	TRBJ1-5	CASSPTGGYQPQHF	TGCGCCAGCAGCCCTACAGGGGGCTATCAGCCCCAGCATTTT
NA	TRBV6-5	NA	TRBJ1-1	CASSVNTEAFF	TGTGCCAGCAGTGTGAACACTGAAGCTTTCTTT
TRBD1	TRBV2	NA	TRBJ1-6	CASSADTTGGNSPLHF	TGTGCCAGCAGTGCCGACACCACAGGGGGAAATTCACCCCTCCACTTT
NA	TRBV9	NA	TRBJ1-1	CASSVEQGGTEAFF	TGTGCCAGCAGCGTAGAACAGGGCGGCACTGAAGCTTTCTTT
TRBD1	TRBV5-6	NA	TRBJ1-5	CASSRGTGEGNQPQHF	TGTGCCAGCAGCAGAGGGACAGGGGAAGGCAATCAGCCCCAGCATTTT
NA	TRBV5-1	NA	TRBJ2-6	CASSLAVAHSGANVLTF	TGCGCCAGCAGCTTGGCCGTGGCACACTCTGGGGCCAACGTCCTGACTTTC
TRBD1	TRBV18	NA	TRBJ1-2	CASSPGQGDNYGYTF	TGTGCCAGCTCACCCGGGCAGGGGGATAACTATGGCTACACCTTC
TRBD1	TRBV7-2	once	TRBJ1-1	CASSLRGQGTEAFF	TGTGCCAGCAGCTTAAGGGGGCAGGGCACTGAAGCTTTCTTT
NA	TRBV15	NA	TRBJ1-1	CATSRDRLTEAFF	TGTGCCACCAGCAGAGATCGCTTAACTGAAGCTTTCTTT
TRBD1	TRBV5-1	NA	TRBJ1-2	CASSLSQGAYGYTF	TGCGCCAGCAGCTTGTCTCAGGGGGCCTATGGCTACACCTTC
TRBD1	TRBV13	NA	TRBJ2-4	CASSLNRGNIKNIQYF	TGTGCCAGCAGCCTTAACAGGGGGAACATTAAAAACATTCAGTACTTC
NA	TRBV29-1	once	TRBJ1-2	CSVEDYPTGYSGYTF	TGCAGCGTTGAAGACTACCCAACAGGTTACTCTGGCTACACCTTC
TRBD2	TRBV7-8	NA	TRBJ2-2	CASSFGLAGFGGTGELFF	TGTGCCAGCAGCTTCGGACTAGCGGGGTTCGGGGGGACCGGGGAGCTGTTTTTT
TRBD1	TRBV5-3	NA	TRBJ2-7	CASSLWTGIYEQYF	TGTGCCAGCAGCCTCTGGACAGGGATCTACGAGCAGTACTTC
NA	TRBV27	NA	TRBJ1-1	CASSSHRGDANTEAFF	TGTGCCAGCAGTTCGCATCGAGGGGACGCGAACACTGAAGCTTTCTTT
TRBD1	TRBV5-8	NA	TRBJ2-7	CASSHMPGTGGDEQYF	TGCGCCAGCAGCCATATGCCCGGGACAGGGGGCGACGAGCAGTACTTC
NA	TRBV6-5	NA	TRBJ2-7	CASMSSRKTYEQYF	TGTGCCAGCATGAGCAGCCGCAAAACCTACGAGCAGTACTTC
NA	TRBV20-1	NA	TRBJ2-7	CSAREGPSQYF	TGCAGTGCTAGAGAGGGTCCGTCTCAGTACTTC
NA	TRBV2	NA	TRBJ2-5	CASRGGQQETQYF	TGTGCCAGCAGAGGAGGACAGCAAGAGACCCAGTACTTC